A single T cell receptor beta chain is shown here with its context. The V and J ends lost 4 bases and 0 bases respectively, with 10 bases between them. CDR3 length: 15 residues. The germline gives CDR1 SNHLY, CDR2 FYNNEI. This sample stems from a study of blood T cell repertoires in COVID-19. The overall study: Collection of acute and convalescent COVID-19 samples took place in the United States, Italy and Spain. In each case, the material was cDNA or gDNA derived from T cells, B-cell-depleted T cells, or PBMCs.

Original data processing: Counts of nucleated cells, estimated from reference gene primer amplification, were obtained. The assay was immunoSEQ multiplex PCR, and TCRdb's table has in-frame clones only and misses some. Clonal size and the V and J genes are those of that table, whereas D and trimming came from the DNA. Of about 25,000 clones listed, roughly 87% are singletons. The chain has TRBV2 and TRBJ2-1, with D possibly matching TRBD2 (6 bases). Sequenced material: peripheral blood. This TCR was recovered from a human donor with active COVID-19. The donor label of this sample is uncertain. CDR3 nucleotide sequence: TGTGCCAGCAGTGGATCCGGGGGCTCCTACAATGAGCAGTTCTTC. Protein: CASSGSGGSYNEQFF.